The subject of this entry is one T cell receptor beta chain. Antigen unknown. This entry belongs to a study of cytomegalovirus exposure and HLA in healthy donors. Study-wide results and caveats: Under in vitro conditions, a few CMV-associated chains were confirmed as specific for CMV antigens. Some public TCRs appeared in many individuals, while most sequences were rare. It was found in a later analysis that first-cohort TCR clusters tended to co-occur in the 130 or so validation repertoires.

The CDR3 runs to 14 residues. Trimming at V came to 3 bases and at J to 0 bases, leaving 4 bases not matched to a gene. CDR1 is GTSNPN and CDR2 is SVGIG in the germline V gene (reference sequence). Sequencing was performed with immunoSEQ multiplex PCR; in TCRdb, only in-frame clones are kept and a portion is missing. Of about 110,000 clones in the sample, 88% were seen once. The sequence came from a woman aged 25 to 39 in good health and CMV-seropositive. The material sequenced was PBMCs. The chain combines TRBV30 with TRBJ1-1, with 7 bases lining up with TRBD1. The CDR3 coding sequence is TGTGCCTGGAGCATACAGGGGTTGAACACTGAAGCTTTCTTT. Translated, it gives CAWSIQGLNTEAFF.